Listed below are T cell receptor beta chains from one sample, sequenced in a study of identical twins. From the 5' RACE reads, TCRdb called clonotypes with MiXCR, one entry per CDR3 protein. The sample yields fewer than 500,000 distinct CDR3 sequences, 13% to 15% seen once. This sample was shared with a second study, whose subject was yellow fever vaccine responses in identical twins.

The sample comprised CD4+ T cells sorted from blood. These TCRs come from a woman aged 18 to 35 in good health. Both conserved end residues are part of each CDR3. Fields, in order: J gene, D gene, V gene, clone size, CDR3 DNA, CDR3 protein. A D gene is named only where the DNA matches it firmly. Clone size, where shown, is once, few, many, or a class for clones that have expanded.

j_gene: TRBJ2-7
d_gene: TRBD2
v_gene: TRBV6-5
abundance: few
CDR3nt: TGTGCCAGCAGTTATATCGCTAGCGGGGGATCCTCCGAGCAGTACTTC
CDR3aa: CASSYIASGGSSEQYF

j_gene: TRBJ1-6
d_gene: .
v_gene: TRBV5-1
abundance: .
CDR3nt: TGCGCCAGCAGCTTACGGAACTATAATTCACCCCTCCACTTT
CDR3aa: CASSLRNYNSPLHF

j_gene: TRBJ2-3
d_gene: .
v_gene: TRBV20-1
abundance: few
CDR3nt: TGCAGTGCTGTCCGGGGCAGGGGCACAGATACGCAGTATTTT
CDR3aa: CSAVRGRGTDTQYF

j_gene: TRBJ1-6
d_gene: .
v_gene: TRBV6-5
abundance: .
CDR3nt: TGTGCCAGCAGGTCACTCGGTAATTCACCCCTCCACTTT
CDR3aa: CASRSLGNSPLHF

j_gene: TRBJ2-1
d_gene: .
v_gene: TRBV28
abundance: many
CDR3nt: TGTGCCAGCAGTTTACCCGCCGCGGGGACTTACAATGAGCAGTTCTTC
CDR3aa: CASSLPAAGTYNEQFF

j_gene: TRBJ1-1
d_gene: .
v_gene: TRBV5-1
abundance: many
CDR3nt: TGCGCCAGCAGCTATGGAAGGAACACTGAAGCTTTCTTT
CDR3aa: CASSYGRNTEAFF

j_gene: TRBJ2-1
d_gene: TRBD2
v_gene: TRBV5-1
abundance: .
CDR3nt: TGCGCCAGCAGCGACGGGACTACCAATGAGCAGTTCTTC
CDR3aa: CASSDGTTNEQFF

j_gene: TRBJ1-3
d_gene: .
v_gene: TRBV12-3/TRBV12-4
abundance: .
CDR3nt: TGTGCCAGCAGTTTTACGAAATCTGGAAACACCATATATTTT
CDR3aa: CASSFTKSGNTIYF

j_gene: TRBJ1-5
d_gene: TRBD1
v_gene: TRBV12-3/TRBV12-4
abundance: few
CDR3nt: TGTGCCAGCAGTAACAGGGGCGAGCAGGAGCCCCAGCATTTT
CDR3aa: CASSNRGEQEPQHF

j_gene: TRBJ2-1
d_gene: .
v_gene: TRBV6-4
abundance: .
CDR3nt: TGTGCCAGCAGTGAAGCTCAGGGTGGTAATGAGCAGTTCTTC
CDR3aa: CASSEAQGGNEQFF

j_gene: TRBJ2-1
d_gene: TRBD1
v_gene: TRBV9
abundance: few
CDR3nt: TGTGCCAGCAGCGTACAGGGGACAGGGTGGAATGAGCAGTTCTTC
CDR3aa: CASSVQGTGWNEQFF

j_gene: TRBJ2-5
d_gene: TRBD1
v_gene: TRBV5-5
abundance: many
CDR3nt: TGTGCCAGCAGATGGGACAGGGGAAGTGAGACCCAGTACTTC
CDR3aa: CASRWDRGSETQYF

j_gene: TRBJ2-1
d_gene: .
v_gene: TRBV5-6
abundance: .
CDR3nt: TGTGCCAGCAGACCGACAAGGGACTCCTACAATGAGCAGTTCTTC
CDR3aa: CASRPTRDSYNEQFF

j_gene: TRBJ1-5
d_gene: .
v_gene: TRBV10-3
abundance: many
CDR3nt: TGTGCCATCAGTGACAGTAGCAATCAGCCCCAGCATTTT
CDR3aa: CAISDSSNQPQHF

j_gene: TRBJ2-2
d_gene: .
v_gene: TRBV12-3/TRBV12-4
abundance: many
CDR3nt: TGTGCCAGCACCTACACCGGGGAGCTGTTTTTT
CDR3aa: CASTYTGELFF

j_gene: TRBJ2-1
d_gene: .
v_gene: TRBV27
abundance: many
CDR3nt: TGTGCCAGCAGTTTTGCGGGGAGGGGGTTAAGCTCCTACAATGAGCAGTTCTTC
CDR3aa: CASSFAGRGLSSYNEQFF

j_gene: TRBJ2-3
d_gene: TRBD2
v_gene: TRBV20-1
abundance: .
CDR3nt: TGCAGTGCTAATAGCGGGAGTGCAGATACGCAGTATTTT
CDR3aa: CSANSGSADTQYF

j_gene: TRBJ2-7
d_gene: .
v_gene: TRBV7-2
abundance: many
CDR3nt: TGTGCCAGCAGCTTAGCTATTGGGGAGCAGTACTTC
CDR3aa: CASSLAIGEQYF

j_gene: TRBJ2-4
d_gene: .
v_gene: TRBV2
abundance: .
CDR3nt: TGTGCCAGCAGTTTCACCGGGACGGCTAAAAACATTCAGTACTTC
CDR3aa: CASSFTGTAKNIQYF

j_gene: TRBJ1-2
d_gene: TRBD1
v_gene: TRBV12-3/TRBV12-4
abundance: .
CDR3nt: TGTGCCAGCAGTTTACACGGGACAGGGGCAAGCTATGGCTACACCTTC
CDR3aa: CASSLHGTGASYGYTF

j_gene: TRBJ2-7
d_gene: .
v_gene: TRBV3-1
abundance: few
CDR3nt: TGTGCCAGCAGCCTGAGAGGGACCTGGGGACCCTACGAGCAGTACTTC
CDR3aa: CASSLRGTWGPYEQYF

j_gene: TRBJ2-1
d_gene: .
v_gene: TRBV6-6
abundance: many
CDR3nt: TGTGCCAGCAGTCCAAGTTGGACTGAGCAGTTCTTC
CDR3aa: CASSPSWTEQFF

j_gene: TRBJ2-1
d_gene: .
v_gene: TRBV6-1
abundance: few
CDR3nt: TGTGCCAGCAGCTCCGTGATTCGAGACAATGAGCAGTTCTTC
CDR3aa: CASSSVIRDNEQFF

j_gene: TRBJ2-3
d_gene: .
v_gene: TRBV7-9
abundance: .
CDR3nt: TGTGCCAGCAGCTCTGATTTACTCTGGAGGCAGACGCAGTATTTT
CDR3aa: CASSSDLLWRQTQYF